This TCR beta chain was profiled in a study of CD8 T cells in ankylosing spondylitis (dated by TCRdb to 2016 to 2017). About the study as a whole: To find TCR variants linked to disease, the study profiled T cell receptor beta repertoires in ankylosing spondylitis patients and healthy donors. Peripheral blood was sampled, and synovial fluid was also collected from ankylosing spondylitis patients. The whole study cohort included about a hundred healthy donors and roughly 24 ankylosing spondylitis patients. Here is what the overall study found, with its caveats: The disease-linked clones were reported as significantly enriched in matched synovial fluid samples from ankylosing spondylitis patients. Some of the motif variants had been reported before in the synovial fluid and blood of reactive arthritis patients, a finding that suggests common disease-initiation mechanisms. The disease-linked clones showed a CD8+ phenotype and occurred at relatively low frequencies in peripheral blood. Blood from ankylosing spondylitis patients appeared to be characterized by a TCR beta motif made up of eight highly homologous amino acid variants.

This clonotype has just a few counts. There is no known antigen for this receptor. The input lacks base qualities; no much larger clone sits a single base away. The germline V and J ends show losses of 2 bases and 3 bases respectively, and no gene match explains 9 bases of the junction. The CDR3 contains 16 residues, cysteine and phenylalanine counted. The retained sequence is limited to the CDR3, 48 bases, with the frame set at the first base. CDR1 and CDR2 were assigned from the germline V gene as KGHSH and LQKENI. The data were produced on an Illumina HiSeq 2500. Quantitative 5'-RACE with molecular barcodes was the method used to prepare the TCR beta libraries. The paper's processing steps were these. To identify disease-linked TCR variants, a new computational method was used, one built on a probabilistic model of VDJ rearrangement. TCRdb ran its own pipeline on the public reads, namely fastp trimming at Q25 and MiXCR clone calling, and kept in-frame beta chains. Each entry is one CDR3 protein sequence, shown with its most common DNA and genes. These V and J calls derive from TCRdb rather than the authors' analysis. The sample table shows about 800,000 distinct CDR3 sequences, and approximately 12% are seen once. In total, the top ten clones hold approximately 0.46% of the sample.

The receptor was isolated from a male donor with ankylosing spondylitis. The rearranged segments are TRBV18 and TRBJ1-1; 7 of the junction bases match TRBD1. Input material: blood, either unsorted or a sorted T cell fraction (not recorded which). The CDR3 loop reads CASSPTGAVGDTEAFF. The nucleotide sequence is TGTGCCAGCTCACCAACAGGGGCGGTGGGCGACACTGAAGCTTTCTTT.